The 11 T cell receptor beta chains given below trace back to one sample, sequenced in a study of blood T cells in healthy people across ages. The second PCR ran 7 to 11 cycles with a sample-barcoded 5' primer and J-beta primers. TCRdb re-analysed the 5' RACE reads in MiXCR, keeping a single row per CDR3 protein. The sample carries approximately 800,000 distinct CDR3 sequences, 56% recorded once. Input material: blood. These receptors came from a man aged 35 to 55 in good health.

The chain recombines TRBV7-2 with TRBJ2-1; possible D gene TRBD1, 6 bases. From germline, CDR1 is SGHTA and CDR2 FQGNSA. The V end lost 2 bases, the J end lost 9 bases, and 17 bases lay between the germline ends. The CDR3 has 15 residues. The CDR3 DNA is TGTGCCAGCAGCTTAAGAGCGACAGGAATAGGTGAGCAGTTCTTC. Translated, it gives CASSLRATGIGEQFF.

The V and J genes are TRBV4-1 and TRBJ2-4; D may match TRBD1 or TRBD2 (5 bases each). There are 15 residues in the CDR3. The germline V gene has CDR1 MGHRA and CDR2 YSYEKL. The V end was cut by 1 base, the J end by 2 bases, with 9 bases between. The CDR3 coding sequence is TGCGCCAGCAGCCAAGTGGGGACGTCCAAAAACATTCAGTACTTC. It specifies CASSQVGTSKNIQYF.

This clonotype was counted a few times. V usage is TRBV9 and J usage is TRBJ1-2, with TRBD1 as a possible D gene (5 bases). Germline V gene data show CDR1 as SGDLS and CDR2 as YYNGEE. The length of the CDR3 is 17 residues. V gave up 7 bases and J gave up 1 base, with 23 bases separating them. DNA for the CDR3: TGTGCCAGCTCCGTAGGGGAGGCGGCCGGCATTAACTATGGCTACACCTTC. Its translation: CASSVGEAAGINYGYTF.

J is TRBJ2-3 and V is TRBV24-1; 11 nucleotides align to TRBD2. Germline V gives CDR1 KGHDR, CDR2 SFDVKD. The CDR3 is 17 amino acids. V trimming: 0 bases; J trimming: 1 base; junction bases outside the gene matches: 2. As DNA, the CDR3 is TGTGCCACCAGTGATTTGCCGGGACTAGCGGGCACAGATACGCAGTATTTT. It is translated as CATSDLPGLAGTDTQYF.

This clonotype was seen only a few times. The chain couples TRBV7-3 to TRBJ2-6; D ambiguous. Germline V gives CDR1 SGHTA, CDR2 FQGTGA. V shed 4 bases and J shed 4 bases, with 14 bases lying between them. The CDR3 is made up of 16 amino acids. As DNA, the CDR3 is TGTGCCAGCAGCTCCCCCTTGGGGTCCGGGGCCAACGTCCTGACTTTC. It is translated as CASSSPLGSGANVLTF.

This chain uses TRBV7-9 with TRBJ2-3; tentative D call: TRBD1 (6 bases). This CDR3 is built from 14 residues. Trimming took off 5 bases at V and 4 bases at J, with 13 bases between the two ends. Germline V gene lookup returns CDR1 SEHNR and CDR2 FQNEAQ (reference sequence). In DNA form, the CDR3 reads TGTGCCAGCAGCCCCAGGACAGCCCCAGATACGCAGTATTTT. Protein product: CASSPRTAPDTQYF.

CDR3 protein: CASSEERQPYNEQFF. The DNA for the CDR3 is TGTGCCAGCAGCGAGGAGAGACAGCCCTACAATGAGCAGTTCTTC. This chain links TRBV11-1 with TRBJ2-1; maybe TRBD1 (5 bases). The CDR3 has 15 amino acids. Between the trimmed V and J ends, which lost 5 bases and 2 bases, there was a span of 13 bases. Looked up from germline, CDR1 is SGHAT and CDR2 is FQDESV (reference sequence).

This CDR3 reads CSAIHDRGTDTQYF. As DNA, the CDR3 is TGCAGTGCCATACACGACAGGGGGACAGATACGCAGTATTTT. This rearrangement joins TRBV20-1 to TRBJ2-3, with TRBD1 identical over 9 bases. CDR1 is DFQATT, CDR2 SNEGSKA, per germline (reference sequence). The CDR3 totals 14 residues. V was pared by 6 bases and J by 3 bases, with 7 bases of the junction left unmatched.

The chain uses TRBV2 and TRBJ2-7, with TRBD1 as a possible D gene (6 bases). With 4 bases removed from V and 3 bases from J, the gap between germline ends came to 13 bases. Germline CDR1 and CDR2: SNHLY and FYNNEI. The CDR3 covers 14 residues. CDR3 amino acids: CASSVQGFFYEQYF. CDR3 nucleotides: TGTGCCAGCAGTGTACAGGGATTTTTCTACGAGCAGTACTTC.

This clonotype was seen at least ten times. The chain carries TRBV12-3 or TRBV12-4 and TRBJ1-1, with D hard to call. V lost 3 bases, J lost 8 bases, and 13 bases lay in between. The CDR3 runs 13 residues. This CDR3 is CASSFLGYGEAFF. The CDR3 DNA reads as TGTGCCAGCAGTTTTCTGGGGTATGGCGAAGCTTTCTTT.

The chain combines TRBV28 with TRBJ2-1; a weak D match, TRBD2 (5 bases). Trimming left V 2 bases short and J 8 bases short, with 16 bases between. Per germline, CDR1 MDHEN and CDR2 SYDVKM. The CDR3 is 15 amino acids. This CDR3 is CASSLTSEGSDEQFF. DNA for the CDR3: TGTGCCAGCAGTTTAACGTCAGAGGGCTCTGATGAGCAGTTCTTC. Using reference TRBV28 and TRBJ2-1 for the parts outside the CDR3, the full variable domain is DVKVTQSSRYLVKRTGEKVFLECVQDMDHENMFWYRQDPGLGLRLIYFSYDVKMKEKGDIPEGYSVSREKKERFSLILESASTNQTSMYLCASSLTSEGSDEQFFGPGTRLTVL.